Sequencing of this TCR beta chain was carried out in a study of T cell changes during pregnancy in multiple sclerosis. The CDR3 has 15 amino acids. V gave up 5 bases and J gave up 0 bases, with 13 bases separating them. CDR1 and CDR2 (germline): SGHTA, FQGNSA. TCRdb's copy holds only in-frame clones and misses some; the assay was immunoSEQ multiplex PCR. Of 45,000 to 65,000 clones detected, around 90% appear once; the ten largest clones hold around 0.29%. This rearrangement joins TRBV7-2 to TRBJ1-1; D might be TRBD1 (6 bases). This clonotype originated in a female donor with multiple sclerosis, enrolled in a pregnancy study. This specimen was CD4+ T cells from peripheral blood mononuclear cells, taken in the second trimester of pregnancy. The CDR3 nucleotides read TGTGCCAGCAGCCAGCACAGGGACCTGAACACTGAAGCTTTCTTT. Protein sequence: CASSQHRDLNTEAFF.